This T cell receptor beta chain was profiled in a study of blood T cell repertoires in COVID-19. Authors' data handling: Estimates of nucleated cell counts were drawn from the amplification of reference gene primers. Some clones are missing from TCRdb's copy, which holds only in-frame ones; the method was immunoSEQ multiplex PCR. Clone size and the V and J calls come from that table; the DNA yielded D and trimming. The sample has about 180,000 clones, about 83% seen once. The junction had 8 bases not matched to a gene; V was cut back by 2 bases and J by 3 bases. The CDR3 is 16 amino acids. Germline CDR1 reads LGHNA; CDR2 reads YNFKEQ. The age range of participants was 18 to 89 years, with residence in roughly 25 US areas. Donors in Cohort 3 counted as recovered after two negative PCRs, clearance, or symptom resolution.

This TCR was sampled from a woman aged 25 to 45 who had recovered from COVID-19. The genes are TRBV4-2 and TRBJ2-5, with 8 bases matching TRBD2. Sample: PBMCs or T cells enriched from blood (not recorded which). The CDR3 DNA reads TGTGCCAGCAGCCAAATGTCAGGGCGGGGGGAAGAGACCCAGTACTTC. This sequence encodes CASSQMSGRGEETQYF.